This section outlines one T cell receptor (beta chain) sequence together with its context. The data belong to a study of blood T cell repertoires in COVID-19. Recruited during active infection, patients (from Seattle) were subsequently followed longitudinally. The authors' processing: For nucleated cells, counts were estimated from reference gene primer amplification. Clones were sequenced by immunoSEQ multiplex PCR, and TCRdb holds only the in-frame ones, with some missing. The V and J calls and clone size are taken from that table; D and trimming were inferred from the DNA. The sample lists almost 200,000 clones; around four fifths were seen once. The germline V gene has CDR1 SQVTM and CDR2 ANQGSEA. The CDR3 sequence is 16 residues long. The ends lost 4 bases at V and 4 bases at J; junction bases unmatched: 10.

This receptor was obtained from a man aged 60 to 75 with COVID-19, enrolled during active disease. Sequenced material: peripheral blood. The chain uses TRBV29-1 and TRBJ2-7; 13 bases align to TRBD2. The CDR3 is CSVVGLAGVLEYEQYF. CDR3 sequence (DNA): TGCAGCGTTGTCGGACTAGCGGGAGTACTAGAGTACGAGCAGTACTTC.